These 29 T cell receptor beta chains originate from one sample sequenced in a study of blood T cells in healthy people across ages. Primed by a sample-barcoded 5' primer and a J-beta primer mix, a second PCR proceeded for about 6 to 12 cycles. Using its own MiXCR run on the 5' RACE reads, TCRdb lists one record per CDR3 protein. This table has more than 650,000 distinct CDR3 sequences, about 55% appearing once. The specimen sequenced was blood. Receptors originate from a man aged 80 or over in good health.

The chain carries TRBV6-2 or TRBV6-3 and TRBJ2-3; tentatively, D is TRBD2 (5 bases). Germline CDR1 reads MNHEY; CDR2 reads SVGEGT. The V and J ends lost 5 bases and 14 bases respectively, with 26 bases between them. The CDR3 has 15 amino acids. CDR3 nucleotide sequence: TGTGCCAGCAGTACCATGGACGGGAAGCACAGATACGCGTATTTT. The encoded protein is CASSTMDGKHRYAYF.

A single count supports this clonotype. The genes are TRBV20-1 and TRBJ2-7, with D perhaps being TRBD1 or TRBD2 (5 bases each). Germline CDR1 is DFQATT and CDR2 is SNEGSKA (reference sequence). The CDR3 totals 13 residues. This chain's CDR3 is CSAPPWDDYEQYF. The CDR3 bases are TGCAGCGCCCCTCCCTGGGACGACTACGAGCAGTACTTC.

This clonotype has more than one count but fewer than ten. The chain uses TRBV12-3 or TRBV12-4 and TRBJ2-3; possibly TRBD1 or TRBD2 for D (5 bases each). Trimming removed 3 bases from V and 14 bases from J, with 21 bases in between. This CDR3 is 14 amino acids long. CDR3 DNA: TGTGCCAGCAGTTTTGGGGGAGAGCAGAGATACGCGTATTTT. Its translation is CASSFGGEQRYAYF.

In this sample, this clonotype turned up a few times. V and J are TRBV12-3 or TRBV12-4 and TRBJ2-7; 10 bases are shared with TRBD2. V was pared by 7 bases and J by 4 bases, with 7 bases of the junction left unmatched. The CDR3 has 14 amino acids. CDR3 nucleotide sequence: TGTGCCAGCACCATAGCGGGAGGAGTATACGAGCAGTACTTC. Residues: CASTIAGGVYEQYF.

CDR3 sequence (DNA): TGTGCCAGCAGCTCAGCGCAGGGGACAGGGGGCGAGCAGTACTTC. The encoded protein is CASSSAQGTGGEQYF. This rearrangement joins TRBV7-2 to TRBJ2-5, with 11 bases lining up with TRBD1. The J call could be wrong; TRBJ2-7 is a better fit for the DNA end. This CDR3 spans 15 amino acids. CDR1 and CDR2 from the germline V gene are SGHTA and FQGNSA.

About this clonotype itself: This may be a read error, as it is one base from a much larger clone. The V and J genes are TRBV12-3 or TRBV12-4 and TRBJ2-1; D may be TRBD1 (7 bases). With the DNA end fitting TRBJ2-7 better, the J assignment may be wrong. CDR3 length: 14 amino acids. The CDR3 DNA reads TGTGCCTCAGGGGGGCGAACCTCCTACAATGAGCAGTACTTC. It translates to CASGGRTSYNEQYF.

V usage is TRBV30 and J usage is TRBJ1-5, with D possibly TRBD1 on 6 matching bases. V lost 1 base and J lost 5, with 9 bases in between. The CDR3 is made up of 13 amino acids. Germline-derived CDR1 and CDR2 are GTSNPN and SVGIG (reference sequence). CDR3 loop: CAWSGQGHQPQHF. The CDR3 bases are TGTGCCTGGAGTGGTCAGGGGCATCAGCCCCAGCATTTT.

This clonotype has more than one count but fewer than ten. The chain carries TRBV7-3 and TRBJ2-3, with D maybe TRBD1 (5 bases). The germline gives CDR1 SGHTA, CDR2 FQGTGA. CDR3 length: 14 residues. V lost 8 bases and J lost 0, with 12 bases in between. The CDR3: CASAPAGSTDTQYF. CDR3 nucleotide sequence: TGTGCCAGCGCCCCCGCAGGGAGCACAGATACGCAGTATTTT.

The V and J genes are TRBV7-2 and TRBJ2-3; 12 nucleotides line up with TRBD2. The CDR3 length is 22 residues. The germline V gene encodes CDR1 SGHTA and CDR2 FQGNSA. Trimming removed 3 bases from V and 3 bases from J; junction bases left unmatched: 22. CDR3 in amino acids: CASSFAPETSGRNIKTTDTQYF. DNA for the CDR3: TGTGCCAGCAGCTTTGCCCCGGAGACTAGCGGGAGAAATATCAAGACGACAGATACGCAGTATTTT.

The chain carries TRBV29-1 and TRBJ1-2; 9 bases fit TRBD1. The CDR3 runs to 13 residues. J lost 6 bases, V lost 7 bases, and 9 bases had no gene match. CDR1 SQVTM and CDR2 ANQGSEA come from the germline V gene. In nucleotides, the CDR3 is TGCAGCGCCCCGGGACAGGGAAACCATGGCTACACCTTC. Its protein product is CSAPGQGNHGYTF.

This rearrangement joins TRBV20-1 to TRBJ2-1; 7 positions agree with TRBD1. Judging by the DNA end, TRBJ2-7 fits better; the J call may be wrong. Germline V gene sequence: CDR1 DFQATT, CDR2 SNEGSKA (reference sequence). The CDR3 is 15 amino acids. The CDR3 DNA reads as TGCAGTGCTAGACGTTCCGGGACAGATACCTACGAGCAGTACTTC. Its protein product is CSARRSGTDTYEQYF.

This clonotype was counted a few times. This chain joins TRBV5-1 and TRBJ2-7; D is possibly TRBD2 (5 bases). Germline V CDR1 and CDR2: SGHRS, YFSETQ. This CDR3 has 12 residues. V was trimmed by 7 bases and J by 0 bases, leaving 8 bases between them. CDR3 sequence reads: CASGENSYEQYF. CDR3 DNA sequence: TGCGCCAGCGGGGAGAACTCCTACGAGCAGTACTTC.

This clonotype has only a few counts. The chain couples TRBV3-1 to TRBJ2-2, with 9 bases aligning to TRBD2. V lost 2 bases, J lost 4 bases, and 2 bases stayed unmatched. This CDR3 spans 15 amino acids. CDR1 LGHDT and CDR2 YNNKEL come from the germline V gene (reference sequence). The DNA for the CDR3 is TGTGCCAGCAGCCAAACTAGCGGGTCCACCGGGGAGCTGTTTTTT. This sequence encodes CASSQTSGSTGELFF.

The chain combines TRBV28 with TRBJ1-5; a possible D gene is TRBD1 (6 bases). Trimming stripped 3 bases from V and 0 bases from J, with 12 bases between. The CDR3 runs 16 residues. CDR1 and CDR2 (germline): MDHEN, SYDVKM. Here the CDR3 reads CASSLGQGYSNQPQHF. The CDR3 bases are TGTGCCAGCAGTTTGGGCCAGGGGTATAGCAATCAGCCCCAGCATTTT.

This chain joins TRBV12-3 or TRBV12-4 and TRBJ1-1; possibly TRBD1 for D (5 bases). This CDR3 is built from 13 residues. V gave up 6 bases and J gave up 3 bases, with 11 bases separating them. The CDR3 DNA is TGTGCCAGCAGCCGGGACGCGGACACTGAAGCTTTCTTT. This codes for CASSRDADTEAFF.

The V call is TRBV5-4, the J call TRBJ2-1, with D uncertain. The CDR3 totals 13 residues. In germline, CDR1 is SGHNT, CDR2 YYREEE (reference sequence). The V and J ends lost 3 bases and 10 bases respectively, with 14 bases between them. CDR3 amino acids: CASSWSRAEEQFF. As DNA, the CDR3 is TGTGCCAGCAGCTGGTCTAGGGCTGAAGAGCAGTTCTTC.

The table lists this clonotype with many counts. The chain joins TRBV20-1 to TRBJ2-7, with TRBD1 matching 11 bases. The CDR3 runs 15 residues. After removal of 6 bases from V and 3 bases from J, the junction contained 10 bases not matched to a gene. The germline CDR1 and CDR2 sequences are DFQATT and SNEGSKA (reference sequence). The CDR3 region is CSAAPTGTGGYEQYF. DNA of the CDR3: TGCAGTGCAGCACCGACCGGGACAGGGGGCTACGAGCAGTACTTC.

Details on this clonotype: A single base separates this from a much larger clone, so it may be a read error. The chain uses TRBV20-1 and TRBJ1-6, with D maybe TRBD1 (6 bases). CDR1 is DFQATT and CDR2 is SNEGSKA in the germline V gene (reference sequence). The CDR3 spans 15 residues. CDR3 sequence reads: CSAREGAGRNSPPHF. DNA of the CDR3: TGCAGTGCTAGAGAGGGGGCTGGGAGGAATTCACCCCCCCACTTT.

In its sample, this clonotype was seen a few times. The chain couples TRBV7-2 to TRBJ1-2, with no clear D. The germline V gene has CDR1 SGHTA and CDR2 FQGNSA. The V gene lost 1 base and the J gene lost 3 bases, with 9 bases spanning the gap. There are 14 residues in the CDR3. As DNA, the CDR3 is TGTGCCAGCAGCTTAGGAGATTCTCACTATGGCTACACCTTC. It is translated as CASSLGDSHYGYTF.

This clonotype was seen more than once but under ten times. This sequence joins TRBV2 and TRBJ2-4, with a weak D call TRBD1 (5 bases). Germline assignment: CDR1 SNHLY and CDR2 FYNNEI. V lost 0 bases to trimming and J lost 8 bases, with 8 bases between them. The CDR3 covers 13 residues. The CDR3 sequence is CASSEAEGDIQYF. CDR3 in DNA: TGTGCCAGCAGTGAAGCTGAAGGGGACATTCAGTACTTC.

J is TRBJ2-2 and V is TRBV10-1; 8 bases are a match to TRBD1. Germline V CDR1 and CDR2: WNHNN, SYGVQD (reference sequence). This CDR3 has 21 amino acids. V shed 2 bases and J 2 bases; nucleotides not matched to a gene: 19. The DNA of the CDR3 is TGCGCCAGCAGTGAGCCCCTAATCCCCGGACAGGGACCTCTAAACACCGGGGAGCTGTTTTTT. It specifies CASSEPLIPGQGPLNTGELFF.

J is TRBJ2-5 and V is TRBV20-1, with D perhaps TRBD1 (5 bases). This CDR3 region has 12 residues. V dropped 6 bases and J dropped 4 bases, with 12 bases sitting between them. The germline V gene has CDR1 DFQATT and CDR2 SNEGSKA (reference sequence). CDR3 DNA sequence: TGCAGTGCGGTGCTAGGGGCAGAGACCCAGTACTTC. This codes for CSAVLGAETQYF.

J is TRBJ2-6 and V is TRBV20-1; D may be TRBD1 (6 bases). The CDR3 consists of 15 residues. From germline, CDR1 is DFQATT and CDR2 SNEGSKA (reference sequence). V lost 5 bases and J 3 bases, leaving 14 bases between the germline ends. The CDR3: CSAGQPRVGANVLTF. DNA for the CDR3: TGCAGTGCTGGACAGCCTCGGGTTGGGGCCAACGTCCTGACTTTC.

The rearrangement uses TRBV20-1 and TRBJ1-6; D is ambiguous. The CDR3 is 15 residues long. The germline gives CDR1 DFQATT, CDR2 SNEGSKA (reference sequence). V was clipped by 1 base and J by 9 bases, with 16 bases between them. The CDR3 region is CSARVTEWRISPLHF. CDR3 DNA: TGCAGTGCTAGAGTAACCGAGTGGCGGATTTCACCCCTCCACTTT.

The chain links TRBV29-1 to TRBJ2-3, with 9 bases matching TRBD1. V gave up 7 bases and J gave up 14 bases; unmatched junction bases: 16. The germline V gene has CDR1 SQVTM and CDR2 ANQGSEA. The CDR3 covers 13 residues. The CDR3 protein is CSGVGQGLRYAYF. The CDR3, as DNA: TGCAGCGGGGTGGGACAGGGCCTCAGATACGCGTATTTT.

The chain is built from TRBV7-3 and TRBJ2-1, with 10 bases identical to TRBD2. Per the germline V gene, CDR1 is SGHTA and CDR2 is FQGTGA. The trim removed 3 bases at V and 4 bases at J, leaving 3 bases unmatched. The CDR3 covers 15 residues. CDR3 DNA sequence: TGTGCCAGCAGCTTGGGTAGCGGGAGGTACAATGAGCAGTTCTTC. Translating gives CASSLGSGRYNEQFF.

The rearrangement links TRBV7-2 to TRBJ1-2, with 8 bases identical to TRBD1. The CDR3 loop spans 15 amino acids. Germline V gene sequence: CDR1 SGHTA, CDR2 FQGNSA. J lost 11 bases, V lost 7 bases, and 18 bases had no gene match. This CDR3 is CASKPGGQGTFGYTF. The CDR3 DNA sequence: TGTGCCAGCAAACCTGGTGGACAGGGTACGTTTGGATACACCTTC.

Of note for this clonotype: With a much larger clone just one base away, this may be a read error. The gene calls are TRBV21-1 and TRBJ2-7; the DNA was not compared with TRBD1, the D call given in the table. TRBV21-1 is noted as a pseudogene. The CDR3 totals 19 residues. In DNA, the CDR3 is TGTGCCAGCAACCCAGAGCAGGGACAGGACACCGATGGCACCTACGAGCAGTACTTC. Translation gives CASNPEQGQDTDGTYEQYF.

The CDR3, as DNA: TGCAGCGTTTATCTCATATCGGGGGAGACCCAGTACTTC. This gives the protein CSVYLISGETQYF. J is TRBJ2-5 and V is TRBV29-1, with D possibly TRBD2 on 5 matching bases. CDR3 length: 13 amino acids. Germline V gene lookup returns CDR1 SQVTM and CDR2 ANQGSEA. V was trimmed by 5 bases and J by 5 bases, leaving 15 bases between them.